This passage covers 5 T cell receptor beta chains from one sample sequenced in a study of T cells in Graves' hyperthyroidism and ophthalmopathy. Researchers amplified the TCR beta CDR3 regions from RNA transcripts. Using the HTBI primer set, a first-round RT-PCR was run on the TCR CDR3. TCRdb passed the multiplex PCR reads through MiXCR, listing each CDR3 protein once. The data show around 520,000 distinct CDR3 sequences, under 15% seen once. The sample was blood. The receptors shown here come from a woman between 18 and 29 years old with Graves' hyperthyroidism.

This clonotype has ten or more counts. V and J are TRBV3-1 and TRBJ2-3; D tentatively fits TRBD1 or TRBD2 (5 bases each). This CDR3 comprises 16 residues. Trimming cost V 4 bases and J 3 bases, with 17 bases left between them. In germline, CDR1 is LGHDT, CDR2 YNNKEL (reference sequence). Written as DNA, the CDR3 is TGTGCCAGCAGCCGATCCGGGGCCAGCAGGACAGATACGCAGTATTTT. Translating gives CASSRSGASRTDTQYF.

There are many counts of this clonotype. The chain has TRBV6-5 and TRBJ1-5; D is undetermined. The CDR3 covers 13 residues. V was cut by 0 bases and J by 5 bases, with 5 bases left in between. The germline CDR1 and CDR2 sequences are MNHEY and SVGAGI. The CDR3 coding sequence is TGTGCCAGCAGTTACTCAGGAGATCAGCCCCAGCATTTT. Its protein is CASSYSGDQPQHF.

There are many counts of this clonotype. This chain connects TRBV18 to TRBJ2-1; a possible D gene is TRBD2 (6 bases). Germline V gene sequence: CDR1 KGHSH, CDR2 LQKENI. V dropped 1 base and J dropped 5 bases, with 9 bases sitting between them. This CDR3 comprises 14 residues. For the CDR3, the DNA is TGTGCCAGCTCACCACAGGGCGGGAACAATGAGCAGTTCTTC. It codes for CASSPQGGNNEQFF.

This clonotype came up many times. For the CDR3, the DNA is TGCAGTGGCGACGATAACTACAACCAAGAGACCCAGTACTTC. It specifies CSGDDNYNQETQYF. The V call is TRBV20-1, the J call TRBJ2-5; D remains ambiguous. Trimming took 7 bases from V and 0 from J, leaving 15 bases between them. CDR1 is DFQATT and CDR2 is SNEGSKA in the germline V gene (reference sequence). This CDR3 is built from 14 residues.

The sample holds many counts of this clonotype. J is TRBJ1-2 and V is TRBV3-1; D is perhaps TRBD1 (5 bases). The CDR3 spans 13 residues. The ends were cut back, 2 bases at V and 8 bases at J, with 12 bases in the middle. The germline CDR1 and CDR2 sequences are LGHDT and YNNKEL (reference sequence). The CDR3 nucleotides are TGTGCCAGCAGCCAACAGGGAATAAAGGGCTACACCTTC. Residues: CASSQQGIKGYTF.